Below are 15 T cell receptor beta chains sequenced from a single sample in a study of cytomegalovirus exposure and HLA in healthy donors. PCR involved 60 Vbeta and 13 Jbeta primers. Assay used: immunoSEQ multiplex PCR; TCRdb lists only in-frame clones, some missing. This table has roughly 200,000 clones, more than 65% appearing once. Sequenced input: PBMCs. Every receptor here comes from a female donor in good health and CMV-seronegative.

The chain carries TRBV27 and TRBJ1-2; tentatively, D is TRBD1 (6 bases). Trimming removed 6 bases from V and 2 bases from J, with 10 bases in between. CDR3 length: 13 residues. The germline V gene has CDR1 MNHEY and CDR2 SMNVEV (reference sequence). CDR3 sequence reads: CASRKTGNYGYTF. CDR3 coding DNA: TGTGCCAGCAGAAAAACAGGGAACTATGGCTACACCTTC.

V gene TRBV30 combines with J gene TRBJ2-6, with TRBD1 as a possible D gene (6 bases). Trimming cost V 2 bases and J 2 bases, with 7 bases left between them. The CDR3 has 14 amino acids. The germline gives CDR1 GTSNPN, CDR2 SVGIG (reference sequence). CDR3 coding DNA: TGTGCCTGGAGTTCAGGGGCTGGGGCCAACGTCCTGACTTTC. Translation gives CAWSSGAGANVLTF.

This sequence joins TRBV29-1 and TRBJ2-3; 8 bases fit TRBD2. Germline V gene data show CDR1 as SQVTM and CDR2 as ANQGSEA. The CDR3 spans 15 residues. The ends lost 4 bases at V and 3 bases at J; junction bases unmatched: 9. CDR3 protein: CSVVIPSGWTDTQYF. CDR3 sequence (DNA): TGCAGCGTTGTGATCCCTAGCGGGTGGACAGATACGCAGTATTTT.

V and J are TRBV10-3 and TRBJ2-7; 8 positions agree with TRBD1. Germline values: CDR1 ENHRY, CDR2 SYGVKD. Germline trimming cut 7 bases from V and 7 bases from J; bases unmatched to any gene: 12. The CDR3 extends over 14 amino acids. The CDR3 here is CAITASGQGEEQYF. The CDR3, as DNA: TGTGCCATCACCGCCTCCGGACAGGGTGAAGAGCAGTACTTC.

The chain combines TRBV6-5 with TRBJ2-5; TRBD1 matches at 11 bases. V dropped 2 bases and J dropped 5; count of bases not matched to a gene: 7. CDR3 length: 16 residues. Germline CDR1 MNHEY, CDR2 SVGAGI. The CDR3 is CASSYARDRGSETQYF. The CDR3 DNA sequence: TGTGCCAGCAGTTACGCCCGGGACAGGGGGAGCGAGACCCAGTACTTC.

This rearrangement joins TRBV18 to TRBJ2-5; TRBD2 aligns across 9 bases. From germline, CDR1 is KGHSH and CDR2 LQKENI. V dropped 1 base and J dropped 3; count of bases not matched to a gene: 6. The CDR3 is 16 residues long. The CDR3 DNA reads as TGTGCCAGCTCACCACGTCGGGCTAGCGGGGAAGAGACCCAGTACTTC. Translating it yields CASSPRRASGEETQYF.

The rearrangement joins TRBV10-3 to TRBJ1-1; 11 positions agree with TRBD1. The CDR3 loop spans 13 amino acids. V dropped 10 bases and J dropped 3; count of bases not matched to a gene: 4. Germline-derived CDR1 and CDR2 are ENHRY and SYGVKD. CDR3 sequence (DNA): TGTGCCACCGGGACAGGGGGGGACACTGAAGCTTTCTTT. Its translation is CATGTGGDTEAFF.

This clone was observed a handful of times. The chain combines TRBV18 with TRBJ2-2; 10 nucleotides line up with TRBD1. The CDR3 loop spans 18 amino acids. The trim removed 3 bases at V and 4 bases at J, leaving 11 bases unmatched. Germline CDR1 reads KGHSH; CDR2 reads LQKENI. The CDR3 coding sequence is TGTGCCAGCTCACCCATTTCGACAGGGGGCGATAGCACCGGGGAGCTGTTTTTT. It is translated as CASSPISTGGDSTGELFF.

J is TRBJ2-5 and V is TRBV19, with 12 bases lining up with TRBD2. CDR3 length: 13 amino acids. The V segment lost 7 bases and the J segment 5 bases; nucleotides outside the gene matches: 2. Germline V CDR1 and CDR2: LNHDA, SQIVND (reference sequence). Here the CDR3 reads CASTGLAGETQYF. The CDR3 DNA reads as TGTGCCAGTACCGGACTAGCGGGGGAGACCCAGTACTTC.

V is TRBV5-1 and J is TRBJ2-1; 9 bases map to TRBD2. This CDR3 is 16 amino acids long. V was clipped by 5 bases and J by 4 bases; unmatched bases: 10. CDR1 is SGHRS, CDR2 YFSETQ, per germline. CDR3 coding DNA: TGCGCCAGCAGTAGGAGCGGGGGGACTCAATACAATGAGCAGTTCTTC. Translation gives CASSRSGGTQYNEQFF. The full variable domain, its missing parts supplied by reference TRBV5-1 and TRBJ2-1, is KAGVTQTPRYLIKTRGQQVTLSCSPISGHRSVSWYQQTPGQGLQFLFEYFSETQRNKGNFPGRFSGRQFSNSRSEMNVSTLELGDSALYLCASSRSGGTQYNEQFFGPGTRLTVL.

The V and J genes are TRBV5-6 and TRBJ2-1; 9 bases map to TRBD2. V shed 7 bases, J shed 12 bases, and the junction held 11 bases outside the gene matches. The CDR3 sequence is 13 residues long. Germline CDR1 is SGHDT and CDR2 is YYEEEE. The CDR3 reads CASPSVRLAAQFF. CDR3 DNA sequence: TGTGCCAGCCCATCTGTCCGACTAGCGGCGCAGTTCTTC.

J is TRBJ1-1 and V is TRBV6-5; 7 positions match TRBD1. With V trimmed by 10 bases and J by 1 base, 6 bases remained unmatched. Germline CDR1 and CDR2: MNHEY and SVGAGI. CDR3 length: 13 amino acids. CDR3 DNA sequence: TGTGCCACCAGGGACAGAGGGAACACTGAAGCTTTCTTT. Translated: CATRDRGNTEAFF.

The chain has TRBV27 and TRBJ2-1; TRBD2 matches at 10 bases. The CDR3 has 17 residues. In germline, CDR1 is MNHEY, CDR2 SMNVEV (reference sequence). The J segment lost 5 bases and the V segment lost 2 bases, leaving 9 bases of the junction unmatched. Here the CDR3 DNA reads TGTGCCAGCAGTTTAATTACACCTAGCGGGGGCCACAATGAGCAGTTCTTC. Its protein product is CASSLITPSGGHNEQFF.

This clone came up once. This chain uses TRBV27 with TRBJ1-6; D is possibly TRBD1 (5 bases). V was shortened by 6 bases and J by 10 bases, with 16 bases between the two germline ends. This CDR3 is 14 amino acids long. Looked up from germline, CDR1 is MNHEY and CDR2 is SMNVEV (reference sequence). The CDR3 region has the DNA TGTGCCAGCAGCCTCGTCGGGGGAAACTCACCCCTCCACTTT. Translated: CASSLVGGNSPLHF.

V is TRBV5-1 and J is TRBJ1-3; possibly TRBD1 for D (6 bases). Germline lookup yields CDR1 SGHRS and CDR2 YFSETQ. This CDR3 spans 15 amino acids. V lost 0 bases, J lost 2 bases, and 9 bases lay in between. CDR3 protein: CASSLDRDTGNTIYF. CDR3 DNA: TGCGCCAGCAGCTTGGACAGGGATACTGGAAACACCATATATTTT.